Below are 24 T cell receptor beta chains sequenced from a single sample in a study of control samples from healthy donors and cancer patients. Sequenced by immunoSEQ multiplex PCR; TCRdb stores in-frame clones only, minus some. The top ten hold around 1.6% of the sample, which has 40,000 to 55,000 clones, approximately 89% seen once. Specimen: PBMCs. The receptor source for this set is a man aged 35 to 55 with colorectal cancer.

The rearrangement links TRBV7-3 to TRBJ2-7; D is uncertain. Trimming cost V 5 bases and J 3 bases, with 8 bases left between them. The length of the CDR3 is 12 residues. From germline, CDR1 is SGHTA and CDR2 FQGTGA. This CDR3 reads CASSRDGYEQYF. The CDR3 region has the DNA TGTGCCAGCAGCCGCGACGGCTACGAGCAGTACTTC. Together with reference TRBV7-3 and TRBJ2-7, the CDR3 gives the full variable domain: GAGVSQTPSNKVTEKGKYVELRCDPISGHTALYWYRQSLGQGPEFLIYFQGTGAADDSGLPNDRFFAVRPEGSVSTLKIQRTERGDSAVYLCASSRDGYEQYFGPGTRLTVT.

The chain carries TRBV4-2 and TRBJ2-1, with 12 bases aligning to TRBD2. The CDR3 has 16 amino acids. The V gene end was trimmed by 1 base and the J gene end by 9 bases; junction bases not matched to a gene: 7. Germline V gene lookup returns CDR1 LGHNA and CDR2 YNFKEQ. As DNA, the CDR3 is TGTGCCAGCAGCCAAGGTAGCCTAGCGGGAGGGGGTGAGCAGTTCTTC. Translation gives CASSQGSLAGGGEQFF.

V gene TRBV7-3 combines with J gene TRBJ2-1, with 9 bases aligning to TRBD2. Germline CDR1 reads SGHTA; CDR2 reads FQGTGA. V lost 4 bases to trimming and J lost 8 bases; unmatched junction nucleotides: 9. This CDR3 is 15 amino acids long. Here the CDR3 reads CASSSGTSSVDEQFF. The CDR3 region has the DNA TGTGCCAGCAGCTCCGGGACTAGCAGTGTCGATGAGCAGTTCTTC.

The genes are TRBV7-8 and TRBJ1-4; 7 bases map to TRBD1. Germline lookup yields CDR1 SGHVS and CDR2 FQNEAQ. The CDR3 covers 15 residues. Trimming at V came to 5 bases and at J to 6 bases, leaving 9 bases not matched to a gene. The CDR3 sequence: CASSEMDRIYEKLFF. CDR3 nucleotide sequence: TGTGCCAGCAGCGAGATGGACAGGATTTATGAAAAACTGTTTTTT.

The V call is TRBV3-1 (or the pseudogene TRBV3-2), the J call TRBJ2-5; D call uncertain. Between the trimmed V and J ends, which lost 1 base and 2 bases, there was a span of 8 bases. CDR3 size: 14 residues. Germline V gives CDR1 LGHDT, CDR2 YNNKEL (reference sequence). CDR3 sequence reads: CASSQVRPQETQYF. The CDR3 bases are TGTGCCAGCAGCCAAGTAAGGCCACAAGAGACCCAGTACTTC.

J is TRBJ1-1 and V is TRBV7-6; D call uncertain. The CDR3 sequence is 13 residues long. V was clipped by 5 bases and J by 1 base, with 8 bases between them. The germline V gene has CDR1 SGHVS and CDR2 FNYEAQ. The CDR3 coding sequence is TGTGCCAGCAGCCCGGGTCCGAACACTGAAGCTTTCTTT. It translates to CASSPGPNTEAFF. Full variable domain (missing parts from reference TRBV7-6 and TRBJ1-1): GAGVSQSPRYKVTKRGQDVALRCDPISGHVSLYWYRQALGQGPEFLTYFNYEAQQDKSGLPNDRFSAERPEGSISTLTIQRTEQRDSAMYRCASSPGPNTEAFFGQGTRLTVV.

The CDR3 region is CAWSVLGNSNQPQHF. The CDR3 DNA sequence: TGTGCCTGGAGTGTACTAGGGAACAGCAATCAGCCCCAGCATTTT. V and J are TRBV30 and TRBJ1-5; D call uncertain. Germline V gene data show CDR1 as GTSNPN and CDR2 as SVGIG (reference sequence). The CDR3 has 15 amino acids. Trimming left V 0 bases short and J 1 base short, with 10 bases between.

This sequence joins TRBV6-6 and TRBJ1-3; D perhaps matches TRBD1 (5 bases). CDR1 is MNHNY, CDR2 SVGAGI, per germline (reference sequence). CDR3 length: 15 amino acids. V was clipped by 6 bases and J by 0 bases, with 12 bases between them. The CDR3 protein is CASSFDSSSGNTIYF. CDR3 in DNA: TGTGCCAGCAGCTTCGACAGTAGCTCTGGAAACACCATATATTTT.

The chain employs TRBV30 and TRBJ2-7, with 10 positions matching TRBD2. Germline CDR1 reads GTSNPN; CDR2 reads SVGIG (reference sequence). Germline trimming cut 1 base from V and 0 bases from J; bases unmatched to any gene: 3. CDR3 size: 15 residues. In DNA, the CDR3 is TGTGCCTGGAGTGGCGTAGCGGGAGGCTCCTACGAGCAGTACTTC. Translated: CAWSGVAGGSYEQYF.

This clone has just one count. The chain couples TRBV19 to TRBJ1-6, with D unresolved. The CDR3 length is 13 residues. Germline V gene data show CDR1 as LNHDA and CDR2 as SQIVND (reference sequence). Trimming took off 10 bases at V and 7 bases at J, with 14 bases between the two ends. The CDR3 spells CATTRALNSPLHF. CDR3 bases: TGTGCCACCACCCGGGCACTGAATTCACCCCTCCACTTT. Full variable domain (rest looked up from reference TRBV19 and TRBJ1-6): DGGITQSPKYLFRKEGQNVTLSCEQNLNHDAMYWYRQDPGQGLRLIYYSQIVNDFQKGDIAEGYSVSREKKESFPLTVTSAQKNPTAFYLCATTRALNSPLHFGNGTRLTVT.

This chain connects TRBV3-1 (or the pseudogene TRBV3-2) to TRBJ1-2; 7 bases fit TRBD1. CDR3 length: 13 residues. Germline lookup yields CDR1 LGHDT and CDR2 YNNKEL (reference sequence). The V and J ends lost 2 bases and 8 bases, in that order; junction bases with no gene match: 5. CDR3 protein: CASSQRRGQGYTF. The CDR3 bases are TGTGCCAGCAGCCAACGGAGGGGGCAAGGCTACACCTTC.

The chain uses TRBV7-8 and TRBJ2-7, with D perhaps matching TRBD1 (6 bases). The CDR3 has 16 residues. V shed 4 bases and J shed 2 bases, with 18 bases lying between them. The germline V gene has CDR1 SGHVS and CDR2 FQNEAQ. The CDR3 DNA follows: TGTGCCAGCAGCTCAAATCGGGACACCGTACCCTACGAGCAGTACTTC. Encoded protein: CASSSNRDTVPYEQYF.

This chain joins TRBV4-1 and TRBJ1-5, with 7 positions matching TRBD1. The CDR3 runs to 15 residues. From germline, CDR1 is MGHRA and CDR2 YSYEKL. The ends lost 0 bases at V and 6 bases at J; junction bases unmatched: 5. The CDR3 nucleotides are TGCGCCAGCAGCCAAGAGGGACAGAGAAGTCAGCCCCAGCATTTT. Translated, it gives CASSQEGQRSQPQHF.

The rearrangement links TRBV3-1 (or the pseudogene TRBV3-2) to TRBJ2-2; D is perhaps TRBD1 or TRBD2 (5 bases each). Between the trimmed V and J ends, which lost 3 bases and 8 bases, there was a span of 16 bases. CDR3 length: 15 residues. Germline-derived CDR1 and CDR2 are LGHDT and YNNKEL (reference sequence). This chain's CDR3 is CASSQHPGSSGELFF. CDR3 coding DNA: TGTGCCAGCAGCCAGCATCCAGGGAGCTCGGGGGAGCTGTTTTTT.

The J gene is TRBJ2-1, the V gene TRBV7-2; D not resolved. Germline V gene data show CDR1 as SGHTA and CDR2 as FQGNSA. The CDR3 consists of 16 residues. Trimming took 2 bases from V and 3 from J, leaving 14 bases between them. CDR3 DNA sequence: TGTGCCAGCAGCTTACCGACGGCAGGATTCTACAATGAGCAGTTCTTC. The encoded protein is CASSLPTAGFYNEQFF.

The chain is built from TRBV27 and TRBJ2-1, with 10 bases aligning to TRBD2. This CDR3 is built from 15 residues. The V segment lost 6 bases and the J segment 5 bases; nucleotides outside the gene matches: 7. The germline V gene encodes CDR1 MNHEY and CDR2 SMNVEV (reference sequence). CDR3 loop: CASSPPLAGDNEQFF. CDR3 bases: TGTGCCAGCAGCCCGCCCCTAGCGGGAGACAATGAGCAGTTCTTC.

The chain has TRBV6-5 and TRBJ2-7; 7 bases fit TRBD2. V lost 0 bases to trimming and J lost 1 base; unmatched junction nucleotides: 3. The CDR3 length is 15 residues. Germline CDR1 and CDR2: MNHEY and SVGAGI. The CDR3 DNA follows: TGTGCCAGCAGTTACTCAGGCGGGAGTTCCTACGAGCAGTACTTC. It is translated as CASSYSGGSSYEQYF.

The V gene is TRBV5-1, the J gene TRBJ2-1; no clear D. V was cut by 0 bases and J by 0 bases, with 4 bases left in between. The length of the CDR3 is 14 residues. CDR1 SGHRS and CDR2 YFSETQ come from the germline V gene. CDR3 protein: CASSLEGSYNEQFF. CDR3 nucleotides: TGCGCCAGCAGCTTGGAGGGCTCCTACAATGAGCAGTTCTTC.

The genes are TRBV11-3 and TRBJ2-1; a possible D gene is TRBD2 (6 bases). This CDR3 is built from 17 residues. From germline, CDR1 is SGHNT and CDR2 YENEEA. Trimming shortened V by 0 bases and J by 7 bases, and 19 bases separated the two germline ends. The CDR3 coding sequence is TGTGCCAGCAGCTTAGATCGAGAATGGGGGGAAGTTAATGAGCAGTTCTTC. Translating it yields CASSLDREWGEVNEQFF.

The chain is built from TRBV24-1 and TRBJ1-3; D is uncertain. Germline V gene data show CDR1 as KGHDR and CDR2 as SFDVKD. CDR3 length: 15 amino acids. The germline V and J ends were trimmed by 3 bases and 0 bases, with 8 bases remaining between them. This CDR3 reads CATSDGPSSGNTIYF. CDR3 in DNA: TGTGCCACCAGTGATGGACCTAGCTCTGGAAACACCATATATTTT.

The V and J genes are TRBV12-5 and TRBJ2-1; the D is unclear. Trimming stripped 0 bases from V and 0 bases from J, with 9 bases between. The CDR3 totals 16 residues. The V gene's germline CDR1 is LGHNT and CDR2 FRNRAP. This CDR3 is CASGLVGPISYNEQFF. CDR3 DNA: TGTGCTAGTGGTTTGGTAGGGCCGATCTCCTACAATGAGCAGTTCTTC.

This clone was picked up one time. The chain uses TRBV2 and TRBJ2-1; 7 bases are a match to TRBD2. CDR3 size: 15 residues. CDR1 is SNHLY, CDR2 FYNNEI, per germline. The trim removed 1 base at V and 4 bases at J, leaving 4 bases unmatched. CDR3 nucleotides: TGTGCCAGCAGTGAAGAGCGGGGAGCATACAATGAGCAGTTCTTC. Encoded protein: CASSEERGAYNEQFF.

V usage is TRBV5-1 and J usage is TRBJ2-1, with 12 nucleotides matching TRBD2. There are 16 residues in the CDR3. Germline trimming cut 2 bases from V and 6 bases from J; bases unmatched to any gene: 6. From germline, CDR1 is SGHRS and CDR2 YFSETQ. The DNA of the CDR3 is TGCGCCAGCAGCTTAGGACTAGCGGGATTAGTCAATGAGCAGTTCTTC. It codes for CASSLGLAGLVNEQFF.

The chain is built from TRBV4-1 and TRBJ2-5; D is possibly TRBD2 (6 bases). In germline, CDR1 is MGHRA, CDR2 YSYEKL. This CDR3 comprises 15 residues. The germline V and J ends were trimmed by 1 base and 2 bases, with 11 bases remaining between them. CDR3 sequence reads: CASSQVGGYQETQYF. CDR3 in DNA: TGCGCCAGCAGCCAAGTTGGGGGGTATCAAGAGACCCAGTACTTC.